The clone carrying this TCR beta chain has more than one count but fewer than ten. This sample was taken from a study of T-cell memory formation after mild COVID-19. The germline V gene encodes CDR1 LNHDA and CDR2 SQIVND (reference sequence). Trimming shortened V by 9 bases and J by 0 bases, and 12 bases separated the two germline ends. CDR3 length: 13 amino acids. TCRdb ran MiXCR on the 5' RACE reads and lists one entry per CDR3 protein. The repertoire consists of 120,000 to 150,000 distinct CDR3 sequences, with 15% to 20% occurring once and the leading ten covering about 2%. Source material: PBMCs or a T cell subset sorted from them (not recorded which). This receptor was taken from an adult woman who had mild COVID-19 (a few samples of this study predate the infection). Cell type and time point are not known. The J gene is TRBJ2-7, the V gene TRBV19, with a weak D call TRBD1 (6 bases). As DNA, the CDR3 is TGTGCCAGGATGACAGGTGGCTCCTACGAGCAGTACTTC. It codes for CARMTGGSYEQYF.